The next 13 T cell receptor beta chains were all read from a single sample in a study of identical twins. TCRdb analysed the 5' RACE reads with MiXCR anew, one entry per CDR3 protein. The sample records about 660,000 distinct CDR3 sequences, less than 10% being singletons. This sample was shared with a second study, whose subject was yellow fever vaccine responses in identical twins.

Sequenced: PBMCs. The receptors come from a woman under 30 in good health.

This clonotype was detected many times. The chain combines TRBV10-3 with TRBJ2-5, with D maybe TRBD2 (6 bases). Germline lookup yields CDR1 ENHRY and CDR2 SYGVKD. V lost 4 bases and J lost 3, with 9 bases in between. CDR3 length: 13 amino acids. The CDR3: CAISVGGEETQYF. The CDR3 DNA reads as TGTGCCATCAGTGTTGGAGGGGAAGAGACCCAGTACTTC.

This clonotype has more than one count but fewer than ten. V usage is TRBV20-1 and J usage is TRBJ2-5; D gene ambiguous. CDR3 size: 14 residues. CDR1 is DFQATT, CDR2 SNEGSKA, per germline (reference sequence). Trimming took off 2 bases at V and 5 bases at J, with 15 bases between the two ends. The CDR3 DNA reads as TGCAGTGCTAGAAGGGTCCCGGCCGGCGAGACCCAGTACTTC. It codes for CSARRVPAGETQYF.

This clonotype occurred many times. The V call is TRBV7-2, the J call TRBJ1-5; D unclear. The length of the CDR3 is 13 residues. Germline V gene sequence: CDR1 SGHTA, CDR2 FQGNSA. V lost 2 bases and J lost 5, with 7 bases in between. CDR3 amino acids: CASSLTEDQPQHF. CDR3 in DNA: TGTGCCAGCAGCTTAACGGAGGATCAGCCCCAGCATTTT.

This clonotype appeared many times. This rearrangement joins TRBV14 to TRBJ2-5, with 9 bases aligning to TRBD2. The CDR3 consists of 15 residues. J lost 4 bases, V lost 3 bases, and 6 bases had no gene match. CDR1 SGHDN and CDR2 FVKESK come from the germline V gene. CDR3 amino acids: CASSHRSGRGETQYF. The CDR3 coding sequence is TGTGCCAGCAGCCACCGTAGCGGGAGAGGAGAGACCCAGTACTTC. Full variable domain (missing parts from reference TRBV14 and TRBJ2-5): EAGVTQFPSHSVIEKGQTVTLRCDPISGHDNLYWYRRVMGKEIKFLLHFVKESKQDESGMPNNRFLAERTGGTYSTLKVQPAELEDSGVYFCASSHRSGRGETQYFGPGTRLLVL.

The rearrangement links TRBV6-1 to TRBJ2-1; 8 nucleotides match TRBD1. This CDR3 has 16 amino acids. The V and J ends lost 7 bases and 0 bases, in that order; junction bases with no gene match: 8. From germline, CDR1 is MNHNS and CDR2 SASEGT. The CDR3 region is CASTTTGQDSYNEQFF. The CDR3 DNA is TGTGCCAGCACCACTACGGGACAGGACTCCTACAATGAGCAGTTCTTC.

This clonotype showed up just a few times. CDR3 coding DNA: TGTGCCACTGGACAGGGCGTCGAGGCAGATACGCAGTATTTT. It yields the protein CATGQGVEADTQYF. V usage is TRBV12-3 or TRBV12-4 and J usage is TRBJ2-3, with 8 bases aligning to TRBD1. Germline trimming cut 10 bases from V and 4 bases from J; bases unmatched to any gene: 10. The CDR3 is 14 residues long.

The genes are TRBV3-1 and TRBJ1-2; 7 bases are a match to TRBD1. The CDR3 runs to 14 residues. The trim removed 0 bases at V and 8 bases at J, leaving 6 bases unmatched. CDR1 and CDR2 from the germline V gene are LGHDT and YNNKEL (reference sequence). Written as DNA, the CDR3 is TGTGCCAGCAGCCAAGATCCCCGGGACAGAGGCTACACCTTC. It codes for CASSQDPRDRGYTF.

The rearrangement joins TRBV28 to TRBJ1-2, with D perhaps matching TRBD1 (5 bases). CDR1 is MDHEN, CDR2 SYDVKM, per germline. This CDR3 region has 13 residues. V was pared by 6 bases and J by 10 bases, with 18 bases between. CDR3 sequence (DNA): TGTGCCAGCAGCCCGGACAAGTTCCGCCTCTACACCTTC. Translation: CASSPDKFRLYTF.

The gene calls are TRBV5-6 and TRBJ2-2; TRBD2 matches 11 bases. CDR3 length: 16 amino acids. V shed 3 bases, J shed 4 bases, and the junction held 5 bases outside the gene matches. Germline lookup yields CDR1 SGHDT and CDR2 YYEEEE. The CDR3 DNA reads TGTGCCAGCAGCTCCGCCGGGACTAGCGGCACCGGGGAGCTGTTTTTT. As protein: CASSSAGTSGTGELFF.

This clonotype was recorded at least ten times. The rearrangement uses TRBV7-9 and TRBJ2-7; no definite D call. The germline V gene encodes CDR1 SEHNR and CDR2 FQNEAQ (reference sequence). Trimming removed 3 bases at V and 0 bases at J, with 9 bases between. The CDR3 has 14 residues. DNA of the CDR3: TGTGCCAGCAGCTTTGGAGATACCTCCTACGAGCAGTACTTC. Its protein product is CASSFGDTSYEQYF.

This chain connects TRBV15 to TRBJ2-1; 9 bases are shared with TRBD1. The CDR3 totals 15 residues. Germline assignment: CDR1 LNHNV and CDR2 YYDKDF (reference sequence). V dropped 8 bases and J dropped 4; count of bases not matched to a gene: 9. This CDR3 reads CATQRGQGSYNEQFF. CDR3 nucleotide sequence: TGTGCCACCCAGAGGGGACAGGGATCTTACAATGAGCAGTTCTTC.

V gene TRBV14 combines with J gene TRBJ2-5; unclear D gene. The CDR3 spans 11 residues. Trimming stripped 2 bases from V and 7 bases from J, with 5 bases between. Germline V gene data show CDR1 as SGHDN and CDR2 as FVKESK. The CDR3 nucleotides are TGTGCCAGCAGCCAAACGGCGACCCAGTACTTC. Translating gives CASSQTATQYF.

This clonotype showed up many times. The J gene is TRBJ2-7, the V gene TRBV28; D gene unclear. Per the germline V gene, CDR1 is MDHEN and CDR2 is SYDVKM. Trimming stripped 1 base from V and 3 bases from J, with 16 bases between. CDR3 size: 16 residues. The CDR3 nucleotides read TGTGCCAGCAGTTTATCCGTCTACCGAGCTGACTACGAGCAGTACTTC. It encodes CASSLSVYRADYEQYF.